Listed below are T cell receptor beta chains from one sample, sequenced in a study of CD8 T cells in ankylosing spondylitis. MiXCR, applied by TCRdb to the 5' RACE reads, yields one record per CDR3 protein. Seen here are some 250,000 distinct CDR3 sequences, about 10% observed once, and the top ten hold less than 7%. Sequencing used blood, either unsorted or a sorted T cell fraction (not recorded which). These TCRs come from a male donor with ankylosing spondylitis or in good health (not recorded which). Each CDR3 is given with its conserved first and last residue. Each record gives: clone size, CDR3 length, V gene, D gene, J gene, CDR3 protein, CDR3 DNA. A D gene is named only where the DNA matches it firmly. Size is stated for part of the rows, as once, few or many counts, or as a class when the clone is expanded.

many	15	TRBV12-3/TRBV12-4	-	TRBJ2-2	CASSPLGGNTGELFF	TGTGCCAGCAGCCCTCTAGGGGGGAACACCGGGGAGCTGTTTTTT
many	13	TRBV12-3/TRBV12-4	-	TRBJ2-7	CASRIGDTYEQYF	TGTGCCAGCAGAATCGGGGATACCTACGAGCAGTACTTC
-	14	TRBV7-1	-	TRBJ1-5	CASSHRFVNQSQHF	TGTGCCAGTAGTCACAGGTTTGTGAATCAGTCCCAGCATTTT
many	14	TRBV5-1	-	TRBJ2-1	CASSFEEAYNEQFF	TGCGCCAGCAGCTTTGAGGAGGCCTACAATGAGCAGTTCTTC
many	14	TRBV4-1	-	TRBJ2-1	CASSQEVHADEQFF	TGCGCCAGCAGCCAAGAGGTACATGCCGATGAGCAGTTCTTC
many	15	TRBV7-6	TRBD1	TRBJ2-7	CASSIDRGFTYEQYF	TGTGCCAGCAGCATCGACAGGGGGTTTACCTACGAGCAGTACTTC
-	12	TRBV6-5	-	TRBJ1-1	CASKAPGTEAFF	TGTGCCAGCAAAGCCCCAGGCACTGAAGCTTTCTTT
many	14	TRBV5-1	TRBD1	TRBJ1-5	CASSMTGVEQPQHF	TGCGCCAGCTCCATGACAGGGGTCGAACAGCCCCAGCATTTT
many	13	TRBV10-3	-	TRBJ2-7	CAISENPGTEQYF	TGTGCCATCAGTGAAAATCCAGGGACCGAGCAGTACTTC
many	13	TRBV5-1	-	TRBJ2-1	CASSWIEDNEQFF	TGCGCCAGCAGCTGGATTGAGGACAATGAGCAGTTCTTC
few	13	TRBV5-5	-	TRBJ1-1	CASSFPHTAPAFF	TGTGCCAGCAGCTTCCCGCATACGGCCCCAGCTTTCTTT
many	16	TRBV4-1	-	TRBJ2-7	CASSQVSYNGVDEQYF	TGCGCCAGCAGCCAAGTCAGTTATAACGGAGTGGACGAGCAGTACTTC
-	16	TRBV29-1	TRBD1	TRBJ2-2	CSVLKDRVAQNGELFF	TGCAGCGTTCTAAAGGACAGGGTTGCCCAAAACGGGGAGCTGTTTTTT
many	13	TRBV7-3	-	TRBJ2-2	CASSSTHTGELFF	TGTGCCAGCAGCTCCACTCACACCGGGGAGCTGTTTTTT
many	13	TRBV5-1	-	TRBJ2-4	CASSLAQGAIQYF	TGCGCCAGCAGCTTGGCTCAGGGTGCTATTCAGTACTTC
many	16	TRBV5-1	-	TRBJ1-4	CASSLQGTASNEKLFF	TGCGCCAGCAGCTTGCAGGGGACGGCGTCTAATGAAAAACTGTTTTTT
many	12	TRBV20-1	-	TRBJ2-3	CSATPDSGTQYF	TGCAGTGCCACCCCGGATAGTGGCACGCAGTATTTT
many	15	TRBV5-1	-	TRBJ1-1	CASSFFQSTGPEAFF	TGCGCCAGCAGCTTTTTCCAATCAACAGGGCCTGAAGCTTTCTTT
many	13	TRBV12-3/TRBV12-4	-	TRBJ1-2	CASSSTDTYGYTF	TGTGCCAGCAGTTCGACAGACACCTATGGCTACACCTTC
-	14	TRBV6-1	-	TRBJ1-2	CASSEMGVAYGYTF	TGTGCCAGCAGTGAAATGGGGGTTGCTTATGGCTACACCTTC
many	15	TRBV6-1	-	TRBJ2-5	CASSEVWGKQETQYF	TGTGCCAGCAGTGAGGTCTGGGGAAAGCAAGAGACCCAGTACTTC
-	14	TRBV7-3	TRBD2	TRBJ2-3	CAGGLAVEGDTQYF	TGTGCCGGAGGACTAGCGGTTGAAGGGGATACGCAGTATTTT
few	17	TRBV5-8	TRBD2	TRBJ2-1	CASSLFLAGGTNNEQFF	TGTGCCAGCAGCTTGTTTCTAGCGGGGGGCACCAACAATGAGCAGTTCTTC
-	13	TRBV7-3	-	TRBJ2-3	CASSLILTDTQYF	TGTGCCAGCAGCTTAATACTCACAGATACGCAGTATTTT
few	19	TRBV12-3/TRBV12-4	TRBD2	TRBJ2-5	CAISLDSGTSGGSAGTQYF	TGTGCCATCAGTTTAGACTCCGGGACTAGCGGGGGGTCTGCGGGGACCCAGTACTTC
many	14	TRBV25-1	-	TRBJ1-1	CASSEYGGHTEAFF	TGTGCCAGCAGTGAATATGGAGGGCACACTGAAGCTTTCTTT
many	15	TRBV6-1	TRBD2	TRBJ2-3	CASSAGLAVTDTQYF	TGTGCCAGCAGTGCGGGACTAGCGGTCACAGATACGCAGTATTTT
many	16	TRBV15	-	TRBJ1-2	CATSRGEEKNNYGYTF	TGTGCCACCAGCAGAGGAGAAGAGAAGAATAACTATGGCTACACCTTC
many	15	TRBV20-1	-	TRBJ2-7	CSARQPRVKTYEQYF	TGCAGTGCTAGGCAGCCCCGGGTGAAAACCTACGAGCAGTACTTC
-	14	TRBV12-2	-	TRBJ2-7	CASRPSPGTYEQYF	TGTGCAAGTCGTCCAAGTCCGGGCACCTACGAGCAGTACTTC
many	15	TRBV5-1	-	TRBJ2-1	CASSFQGSSYNEQFF	TGCGCCAGCAGCTTCCAGGGGAGCTCCTACAATGAGCAGTTCTTC